This T cell receptor (beta chain) appears in the sequencing data of a study of vaccination and CD4 T cells after COVID-19. Across the study: The convalescents were made up of six males and four females, two of whom were Hispanic. Notes on the study in general: Spike mono-reactivity was shown by 304 of 307 vaccine-specific clones in convalescent patients. In convalescent patients, a median approximately 83% of post-vaccine SARS-CoV-2-reactive clones appeared only after vaccination.

The Oncomine TCR Beta short-read assay generated sequence data from the DNA of cultured CD4+ T cells. TCRdb ran MiXCR on the PCR reads and lists one entry per CDR3 protein. The sample holds over 12,000 distinct CDR3 sequences, 48% seen once. Specified treatment: approximately 10-day PBMC culture with coronavirus spike peptide pools or control peptides (ViraFEST assay). ViraFEST sequenced TCRs after peptide-pool expansion of antigen-specific T cells. CDR3 size: 15 residues. The J segment lost 6 bases and the V segment lost 4 bases, leaving 5 bases of the junction unmatched. Looked up from germline, CDR1 is MDHEN and CDR2 is SYDVKM. In the case of this clonotype: Its specificity is not known.

The chain recombines TRBV28 with TRBJ2-4, with 11 bases fitting TRBD1. Source material: CD4+ T cells from blood, cultured in vitro. This sequence was found in a human donor who had recovered from COVID-19. The CDR3 loop reads CASSSGTGGRNIQYF. The CDR3, as DNA: TGTGCCAGCAGTTCCGGGACAGGGGGGAGAAACATTCAGTACTTC.